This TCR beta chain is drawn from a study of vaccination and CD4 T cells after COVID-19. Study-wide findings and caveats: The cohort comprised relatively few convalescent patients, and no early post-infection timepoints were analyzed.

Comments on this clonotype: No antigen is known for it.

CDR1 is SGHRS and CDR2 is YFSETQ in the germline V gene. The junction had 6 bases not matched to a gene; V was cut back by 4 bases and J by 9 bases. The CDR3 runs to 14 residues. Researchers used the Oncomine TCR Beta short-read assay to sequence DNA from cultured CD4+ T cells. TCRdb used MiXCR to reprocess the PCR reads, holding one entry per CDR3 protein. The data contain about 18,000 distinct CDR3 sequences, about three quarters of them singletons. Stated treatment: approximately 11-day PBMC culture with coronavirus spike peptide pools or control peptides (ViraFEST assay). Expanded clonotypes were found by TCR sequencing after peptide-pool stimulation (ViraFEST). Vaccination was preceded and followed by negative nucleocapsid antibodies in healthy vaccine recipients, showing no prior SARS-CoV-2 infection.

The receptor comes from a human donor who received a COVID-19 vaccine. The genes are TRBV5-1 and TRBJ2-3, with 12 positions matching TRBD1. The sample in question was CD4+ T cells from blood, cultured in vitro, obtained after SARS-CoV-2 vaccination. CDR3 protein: CASSLGQGARTQYF. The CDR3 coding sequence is TGCGCCAGCAGCCTGGGACAGGGGGCAAGAACGCAGTATTTT.